Below, 31 T cell receptor beta chains from the same sample are listed, as sequenced in a study of ipilimumab plus nivolumab after autologous stem cell transplantation. Generated by immunoSEQ multiplex PCR, the TCRdb table keeps only in-frame clones and is missing some. The table includes tens of thousands of clones, 92% detected once. The source was PBMCs, collected in a trial of ipilimumab plus nivolumab as post-transplant consolidation. All receptors come from a male donor with multiple myeloma.

The chain carries TRBV4-1 and TRBJ2-3; the match to TRBD2 covers 7 bases. This CDR3 spans 18 amino acids. Per germline, CDR1 MGHRA and CDR2 YSYEKL. The ends lost 3 bases at V and 2 bases at J; junction bases unmatched: 14. The CDR3 loop is CASSQSLGPSGPTDTQYF. The DNA of the CDR3 is TGCGCCAGCAGCCAGTCCCTTGGGCCTAGCGGACCCACAGATACGCAGTATTTT.

The chain uses TRBV5-1 and TRBJ2-1; D ambiguous. The CDR3 consists of 16 residues. The V gene lost 0 bases and the J gene lost 8 bases, with 18 bases spanning the gap. Germline CDR1 and CDR2: SGHRS and YFSETQ. The CDR3 DNA is TGCGCCAGCAGCTTGGTGCCAGATCCCATCTCCGATGAGCAGTTCTTC. Residues: CASSLVPDPISDEQFF.

V usage is TRBV2 and J usage is TRBJ1-6; D gene uncertain. V was cut by 2 bases and J by 7 bases, with 9 bases left in between. This CDR3 has 14 residues. From germline, CDR1 is SNHLY and CDR2 FYNNEI. CDR3 coding DNA: TGTGCCAGCAGTGAACAGAGGCTCAATTCACCCCTCCACTTT. Its translation is CASSEQRLNSPLHF.

V is TRBV2 and J is TRBJ2-1; 15 positions match TRBD2. The V gene's germline CDR1 is SNHLY and CDR2 FYNNEI. The CDR3 spans 17 residues. V lost 3 bases to trimming and J lost 6 bases; unmatched junction nucleotides: 6. The CDR3 DNA sequence: TGTGCCAGCAGTGAGGAGGGGACTAGCGGGGGGCGCAATGAGCAGTTCTTC. It codes for CASSEEGTSGGRNEQFF.

This sequence joins TRBV7-8 and TRBJ1-5; TRBD1 agrees at 9 bases. In germline, CDR1 is SGHVS, CDR2 FQNEAQ. The CDR3 has 17 residues. Trimming took 1 base from V and 5 from J; bases not matched to a gene: 9. As DNA, the CDR3 is TGTGCCAGCAGCTTAGGCTGGGGGACAGGGCTTTATCAGCCCCAGCATTTT. As protein: CASSLGWGTGLYQPQHF.

This clone occurred once. The CDR3 is CASSSSGSSYNEQFF. CDR3 in DNA: TGCGCCAGCTCGTCTAGCGGGTCTTCCTACAATGAGCAGTTCTTC. The chain carries TRBV5-1 and TRBJ2-1; TRBD2 aligns across 8 bases. Germline V gives CDR1 SGHRS, CDR2 YFSETQ. The CDR3 loop spans 15 amino acids. V dropped 7 bases and J dropped 1; count of bases not matched to a gene: 7.

The sample holds a few counts of this clone. The chain is built from TRBV5-1 and TRBJ1-2; D uncertain. Germline CDR1 and CDR2: SGHRS and YFSETQ. The CDR3 totals 13 residues. V was clipped by 0 bases and J by 3 bases, with 6 bases between them. The CDR3 sequence: CASSLGGDYGYTF. DNA for the CDR3: TGCGCCAGCAGCTTGGGGGGAGACTATGGCTACACCTTC.

This chain joins TRBV28 and TRBJ1-5, with 8 nucleotides matching TRBD1. CDR1 is MDHEN, CDR2 SYDVKM, per germline. The V gene end was trimmed by 8 bases and the J gene end by 2 bases; junction bases not matched to a gene: 14. This CDR3 contains 17 residues. The CDR3 protein is CASGWTGRVWGNQPQHF. CDR3 nucleotides: TGTGCCAGCGGCTGGACAGGGAGAGTTTGGGGCAATCAGCCCCAGCATTTT.

This chain connects TRBV21-1 to TRBJ2-2; TRBD1, the table's D call, lacks a check against the DNA. TRBV21-1 is listed as a pseudogene. The CDR3 spans 13 residues. CDR3 in amino acids: CASSIQNTGELFF. Here the CDR3 DNA reads TGTGCCAGCAGCATCCAGAACACCGGGGAGCTGTTTTTT.

This clone occurred a few times. The chain combines TRBV28 with TRBJ1-6, with a tentative D call TRBD1 (6 bases). This CDR3 has 11 amino acids. The germline V gene has CDR1 MDHEN and CDR2 SYDVKM. Between the trimmed V and J ends, which lost 7 bases and 13 bases, there was a span of 11 bases. As DNA, the CDR3 is TGTGCCAGCATGGGGGGGCCGCCCCTCCACTTT. Translated: CASMGGPPLHF. Full variable domain (remainder filled in from reference TRBV28 and TRBJ1-6): DVKVTQSSRYLVKRTGEKVFLECVQDMDHENMFWYRQDPGLGLRLIYFSYDVKMKEKGDIPEGYSVSREKKERFSLILESASTNQTSMYLCASMGGPPLHFGNGTRLTVT.

This sequence joins TRBV6-1 and TRBJ1-1, with unresolved D. CDR3 size: 13 residues. V was cut by 8 bases and J by 1 base, with 11 bases left in between. Germline values: CDR1 MNHNS, CDR2 SASEGT. The CDR3 protein is CASQMVQNTEAFF. DNA of the CDR3: TGTGCCAGCCAGATGGTGCAGAACACTGAAGCTTTCTTT.

V is TRBV28 and J is TRBJ1-2; TRBD1 agrees at 8 bases. CDR1 and CDR2 from the germline V gene are MDHEN and SYDVKM. This CDR3 comprises 18 residues. After removal of 7 bases from V and 3 bases from J, the junction contained 19 bases not matched to a gene. The CDR3 DNA reads as TGTGCCAGCATCCCCGGGGGGCCAGGGGGCCCGCTTCACTATGGCTACACCTTC. Translated, it gives CASIPGGPGGPLHYGYTF.

The chain uses TRBV14 and TRBJ2-1, with D hard to call. V was cut by 4 bases and J by 5 bases, with 12 bases left in between. Germline V gene sequence: CDR1 SGHDN, CDR2 FVKESK. The length of the CDR3 is 14 residues. The CDR3 loop is CASSRVRTDNEQFF. The CDR3 DNA reads as TGTGCCAGCAGCCGAGTTAGGACCGACAATGAGCAGTTCTTC.

A single count supports this clone. The chain is built from TRBV5-6 and TRBJ2-1, with a tentative D call TRBD1 (6 bases). The CDR3 has 13 amino acids. V lost 4 bases to trimming and J lost 6 bases, with 11 bases between them. The germline CDR1 and CDR2 sequences are SGHDT and YYEEEE. CDR3: CASSPDRTNEQFF. CDR3 bases: TGTGCCAGCAGCCCGGACAGAACCAATGAGCAGTTCTTC.

The chain joins TRBV7-8 to TRBJ1-2; 7 bases map to TRBD1. V gave up 5 bases and J gave up 5 bases; unmatched junction bases: 8. The CDR3 is 14 amino acids. The germline gives CDR1 SGHVS, CDR2 FQNEAQ. The CDR3 nucleotides read TGTGCCAGCAGCCTTGCCGGGACAGAGTATGGCTACACCTTC. Translation: CASSLAGTEYGYTF. Together with reference TRBV7-8 and TRBJ1-2, the CDR3 gives the full variable domain: GAGVSQSPRYKVAKRGQDVALRCDPISGHVSLFWYQQALGQGPEFLTYFQNEAQLDKSGLPSDRFFAERPEGSVSTLKIQRTQQEDSAVYLCASSLAGTEYGYTFGSGTRLTVV.

The rearrangement links TRBV7-2 to TRBJ1-1; D might be TRBD1 (5 bases). The CDR3 has 14 residues. The V end lost 1 base, the J end lost 6 bases, and 12 bases lay between the germline ends. The germline CDR1 and CDR2 sequences are SGHTA and FQGNSA. CDR3 coding DNA: TGTGCCAGCAGCTTAGGAGGGGCGCTCTCTGAAGCTTTCTTT. It translates to CASSLGGALSEAFF.

This clone turned up a few times. CDR3 loop: CASSLAHGRDQPQHF. CDR3 nucleotide sequence: TGTGCCAGCAGCTTAGCACATGGACGGGATCAGCCCCAGCATTTT. V gene TRBV7-8 combines with J gene TRBJ1-5; D is uncertain. Germline loops: CDR1 SGHVS, CDR2 FQNEAQ. V was shortened by 0 bases and J by 5 bases, with 11 bases between the two germline ends. The CDR3 consists of 15 residues.

The V gene is TRBV18, the J gene TRBJ2-1, with 11 positions matching TRBD2. Unmatched junction bases numbered 25, after V lost 5 bases and J lost 4 bases. This CDR3 contains 22 residues. Germline V gives CDR1 KGHSH, CDR2 LQKENI. CDR3 bases: TGTGCCAGCTCAAGAACCTCTTCGGGAATAGCGGGAGGGCCAGGCGGGTACAATGAGCAGTTCTTC. Its translation is CASSRTSSGIAGGPGGYNEQFF.

The chain uses TRBV18 and TRBJ2-2; TRBD1 is a possible D gene (6 bases). V shed 6 bases and J shed 8 bases, with 19 bases lying between them. This CDR3 region has 15 residues. CDR1 and CDR2 (germline): KGHSH, LQKENI. The CDR3 loop reads CASSDTRPGVGELFF. The CDR3 DNA reads as TGTGCCAGCTCGGACACCCGGCCAGGGGTGGGGGAGCTGTTTTTT.

V and J are TRBV19 and TRBJ1-4; D is perhaps TRBD1 (5 bases). The V end lost 2 bases, the J end lost 8 bases, and 12 bases lay between the germline ends. The CDR3 runs to 14 residues. CDR1 and CDR2 (germline): LNHDA, SQIVND (reference sequence). CDR3 region: CASSILDRDEKLFF. The CDR3 DNA reads as TGTGCCAGTAGTATACTGGACCGGGACGAAAAACTGTTTTTT.

This clone was detected only a few times. The chain has TRBV27 and TRBJ2-7, with D perhaps TRBD2 (6 bases). The ends were cut back, 1 base at V and 7 bases at J, with 14 bases in the middle. CDR1 MNHEY and CDR2 SMNVEV come from the germline V gene (reference sequence). CDR3 length equals 14 residues. CDR3 loop: CASSLYGGPGEQYF. The CDR3 region has the DNA TGTGCCAGCAGTTTATACGGGGGTCCGGGGGAGCAGTACTTC.

The rearrangement joins TRBV9 to TRBJ2-1; 12 bases align to TRBD2. This CDR3 is 15 amino acids long. Trimming removed 4 bases from V and 7 bases from J; junction bases left unmatched: 6. Germline assignment: CDR1 SGDLS and CDR2 YYNGEE. CDR3 in amino acids: CASSPQTSGSNEQFF. The CDR3 DNA reads TGTGCCAGCAGCCCTCAGACTAGCGGGAGTAATGAGCAGTTCTTC.

The chain combines TRBV7-3 with TRBJ1-1; weak D call: TRBD1 (5 bases). Trimming stripped 0 bases from V and 0 bases from J, with 8 bases between. The CDR3 covers 15 residues. Germline V gives CDR1 SGHTA, CDR2 FQGTGA. CDR3 region: CASSLTGRLNTEAFF. As DNA, the CDR3 is TGTGCCAGCAGCTTAACGGGGCGGTTGAACACTGAAGCTTTCTTT.

This chain links TRBV19 with TRBJ2-1; 9 bases fit TRBD2. The CDR3 contains 16 residues. Germline CDR1 is LNHDA and CDR2 is SQIVND (reference sequence). Trimming removed 3 bases from V and 4 bases from J; junction bases left unmatched: 7. The CDR3 DNA is TGTGCCAGTAGTATCCCTCGGCGGGGGGGATACAATGAGCAGTTCTTC. The encoded protein is CASSIPRRGGYNEQFF.

The chain has TRBV7-9 and TRBJ1-3; 7 nucleotides match TRBD1. Trimming at V came to 5 bases and at J to 1 base, leaving 8 bases not matched to a gene. Germline assignment: CDR1 SEHNR and CDR2 FQNEAQ (reference sequence). The CDR3 is made up of 16 amino acids. The DNA of the CDR3 is TGTGCCAGCAGCGACACAGGGGCTCGATCTGGAAACACCATATATTTT. This encodes CASSDTGARSGNTIYF.

V and J are TRBV10-3 and TRBJ2-5; TRBD2 agrees at 8 bases. J was trimmed by 2 bases and V by 4 bases; bases with no gene match: 6. The germline CDR1 and CDR2 sequences are ENHRY and SYGVKD. The CDR3 sequence is 15 residues long. The CDR3 loop is CAISVSASGQETQYF. CDR3 in DNA: TGTGCCATCAGTGTATCGGCTAGCGGGCAAGAGACCCAGTACTTC.

This clone was seen only once. The V and J genes are TRBV7-6 and TRBJ2-5, with a possible D match to TRBD2 (7 bases). The V end lost 5 bases, the J end lost 4 bases, and 20 bases lay between the germline ends. CDR1 and CDR2 from the germline V gene are SGHVS and FNYEAQ. This CDR3 region has 16 residues. For the CDR3, the DNA is TGTGCCAGCAGCCTGAACCTGGGGGGGGCGCGAGAGACCCAGTACTTC. It is translated as CASSLNLGGARETQYF.

The gene calls are TRBV19 and TRBJ1-1, with D possibly being TRBD1 (5 bases). The germline gives CDR1 LNHDA, CDR2 SQIVND (reference sequence). Trimming took 3 bases from V and 8 from J, leaving 10 bases between them. CDR3 size: 12 residues. CDR3 DNA: TGTGCCAGTAGTATGGGGTCAGGGGAAGCTTTCTTT. This codes for CASSMGSGEAFF.

V and J are TRBV5-1 and TRBJ2-2; 12 bases line up with TRBD1. There are 15 residues in the CDR3. The ends lost 7 bases at V and 7 bases at J; junction bases unmatched: 8. Germline V gives CDR1 SGHRS, CDR2 YFSETQ. The CDR3 sequence: CASYRDRGLNGELFF. The CDR3, as DNA: TGCGCCAGCTACCGGGACAGGGGGCTGAACGGGGAGCTGTTTTTT.

The rearrangement uses TRBV11-2 and TRBJ1-5; D remains unclear. CDR1 is SGHAT and CDR2 is FQNNGV in the germline V gene. Trimming removed 1 base at V and 5 bases at J, with 6 bases between. CDR3 length: 13 amino acids. CDR3 coding DNA: TGTGCCAGCAGCTTAGGGTATGATCAGCCCCAGCATTTT. This gives the protein CASSLGYDQPQHF.

This sequence joins TRBV19 and TRBJ2-5; a possible D gene is TRBD1 (5 bases). This CDR3 comprises 13 residues. The V gene lost 6 bases and the J gene lost 2 bases, with 10 bases spanning the gap. Germline CDR1 reads LNHDA; CDR2 reads SQIVND (reference sequence). The CDR3 loop is CASRTSGQETQYF. The CDR3 coding sequence is TGTGCCAGTAGGACCTCAGGGCAAGAGACCCAGTACTTC.